This TCR beta chain was profiled in a study of spatial heterogeneity in lung cancer. The sample's time point: blood at routine non-recurrence follow-up after resection. This clonotype has at least ten counts. There are 14 residues in the CDR3. Germline assignment: CDR1 SGHTA and CDR2 FQGNSA. Trimming shortened V by 5 bases and J by 6 bases, and 16 bases separated the two germline ends. One entry per CDR3 protein results from TCRdb running MiXCR on the 5' RACE reads. The sample has tens of thousands of distinct CDR3 sequences, around 10% seen once; the top ten hold roughly a fifth. The source material was PBMCs, sampled at follow-up. This TCR came from a male donor with early-stage non-small cell lung cancer. The J gene is TRBJ1-1, the V gene TRBV7-2; TRBD1 might be the D (6 bases). The CDR3 nucleotides are TGTGCCAGCAGCCCGGTGGGGGCCGCAGCTGAAGCTTTCTTT. Its translation: CASSPVGAAAEAFF. The full variable domain, with the rest looked up from reference TRBV7-2 and TRBJ1-1, is GAGVSQSPSNKVTEKGKDVELRCDPISGHTALYWYRQSLGQGLEFLIYFQGNSAPDKSGLPSDRFSAERTGGSVSTLTIQRTQQEDSAVYLCASSPVGAAAEAFFGQGTRLTVV.